The rows below give T cell receptor beta chains drawn from one sample of a study of cytomegalovirus exposure and HLA in healthy donors. The protocol was immunoSEQ multiplex PCR, while the TCRdb copy is restricted to in-frame clones and leaves out a portion. Of roughly 190,000 clones listed, over 75% are singletons. Source material: PBMCs. These receptors were collected from a female donor in good health and CMV-seronegative. Each CDR3 is given without its conserved first and last residue.

j_call v_call cdr3_aa
TRBJ2-5 TRBV27 ASSLSLVETQY
TRBJ2-5 TRBV5-4 ASSTRTSVQETQY
TRBJ2-2 TRBV4-2 ASSSSSGQNTGELF
TRBJ2-3 TRBV5-8 ASSLLGQGGVDTQY
TRBJ1-3 TRBV5-1 ASSLDRGSGNTIY
TRBJ2-6 TRBV9 ASSPGQSSGANVLT
TRBJ1-1 TRBV11-3 ASAIREDTEAF
TRBJ1-6 TRBV7-6 ASSLETGSSYNSPLH
TRBJ2-6 TRBV7-3 ASRTDRGSGANVLT
TRBJ1-5 TRBV11-1 ASSRYSNQPQH
TRBJ2-3 TRBV19 ASSTGLADTQY
TRBJ1-1 TRBV5-1 ASSLAPLGTGEEDTEAF
TRBJ1-6 TRBV5-4 ASSLRQGNSPLH
TRBJ1-4 TRBV2 ASKDSVMKLF
TRBJ2-3 TRBV18 ASSPGLLTDTQY
TRBJ2-2 TRBV19 ASSLPPGQPGELF
TRBJ2-3 TRBV9 ASSELDRVNTQY
TRBJ2-7 TRBV7-8 ASSQLSGTGRHEQY
TRBJ2-3 TRBV18 ASSLDSGRTQY
TRBJ1-1 TRBV28 ASTLLVNTEAF
TRBJ2-7 TRBV2 ASTGSGRIPYEQY
TRBJ1-1 TRBV9 ASSVHWGRAEAF
TRBJ2-1 TRBV19 ASSTGTSGFMEQF
TRBJ2-3 TRBV19 ASSIIGRTQY
TRBJ2-6 TRBV6-5 ASNRPGANVLT
TRBJ1-1 TRBV9 ASSVLGTGNTEAF
TRBJ2-2 TRBV7-9 ASSPSRGNTGELF
TRBJ2-7 TRBV5-4 ASSRAGGSYEQY
TRBJ1-3 TRBV11-2 ASSLYAGSGNTIY
TRBJ2-7 TRBV5-8 ASSFWDRVVYEQY
TRBJ1-2 TRBV6-5 ASSYTPGTGGNGYT
TRBJ1-2 TRBV28 ASRQGGLYGYT
TRBJ2-2 TRBV4-3 ASSQVRASGGAWDTGELF
TRBJ1-2 TRBV6-5 ASRRLQGTYGYT
TRBJ2-7 TRBV19 ATALGQSYEQY
TRBJ2-1 TRBV29-1 SVVYRVKKTYNEQF
TRBJ2-3 TRBV10-3 AISESASGGRDTQY
TRBJ1-2 TRBV9 ASSVGIPSFGTGIGYT
TRBJ1-1 TRBV5-6 ASSQPAEGWTEAF
TRBJ1-5 TRBV5-4 ASSPGQSNQPQH
TRBJ2-3 TRBV5-1 ASSHRDSYTDTQY
TRBJ2-7 TRBV9 ASSVGGRSTSEQY
TRBJ2-2 TRBV6-6 ASRSTTGELF
TRBJ1-5 TRBV7-9 SSSSFLGGVYQPQH
TRBJ1-4 TRBV29-1 SVGGAGQDEKLF
TRBJ1-1 TRBV5-8 ASSLVRGGKKTEAF
TRBJ1-4 TRBV19 ASSPGTGSNEKLF
TRBJ1-4 TRBV6-6 ASSYTGDEKLF
TRBJ1-4 TRBV9 ASSVAAAREKLF
TRBJ1-1 TRBV18 AGRGGNTEAF
TRBJ2-3 TRBV7-7 ASSLTGAGDTQY
TRBJ2-7 TRBV5-1 ASSPRPTGGYEQY
TRBJ2-2 TRBV5-8 ASSLAWVAGDTGELF
TRBJ1-2 TRBV7-8 ASSLPGQVLGYT
TRBJ1-3 TRBV7-9 ASSSPDRGIGNTIY
TRBJ2-3 TRBV5-1 ASSLVTSGGFSTDTQY
TRBJ1-1 TRBV28 ASIIEGGRYTEAF
TRBJ1-1 TRBV18 ASSPRGNTEAF
TRBJ1-5 TRBV9 ASSVAGGGNQPQH
TRBJ1-6 TRBV6-5 ASSYVRTGGNSPLH